This T cell receptor (beta chain) was captured in a study of shared clonotypes between healthy human individuals. Overall study context: The study drew on two women and a few men aged 18 to 49 as donors.

Partitioning of CD4+ cells yielded a CD45RA+ naive subset and a CD45RA-negative memory subset. Clones were read by immunoSEQ multiplex PCR, and TCRdb kept only the in-frame ones, dropping some. Counted here are some 1,400,000 clones, approximately 96% occurring once; the ten biggest clones make up approximately 1.1%. Trimming removed 1 base at V and 2 bases at J, with 10 bases between. From germline, CDR1 is SNHLY and CDR2 FYNNEI. There are 15 residues in the CDR3. The sample comprised naive CD4+ T cells sorted from blood. Subset of the sample: CD45RA+ positively selected. The rearrangement links TRBV2 to TRBJ2-3; weak D call: TRBD2 (6 bases). This clonotype originated in a man in his thirties or forties in good health. CDR3 loop: CASSEEVGLTDTQYF. DNA for the CDR3: TGTGCCAGCAGTGAAGAGGTGGGACTCACAGATACGCAGTATTTT. The full variable domain, in which reference TRBV2 and TRBJ2-3 provide the parts outside the CDR3, is EPEVTQTPSHQVTQMGQEVILRCVPISNHLYFYWYRQILGQKVEFLVSFYNNEISEKSEIFDDQFSVERPDGSNFTLKIRSTKLEDSAMYFCASSEEVGLTDTQYFGPGTRLTVL.